What follows is one T cell receptor (beta chain) and its context. Authors' methods: Reference gene primer amplification yielded estimated nucleated cell counts. Sequencing was performed with immunoSEQ multiplex PCR; in TCRdb, only in-frame clones are kept and a portion is missing. V and J calls and clone size are those listed in that table; D and trimming were worked out from the DNA. The data hold over 110,000 clones, with about four fifths observed a single time. V was pared by 9 bases and J by 5 bases, with 12 bases of the junction left unmatched. This CDR3 spans 15 amino acids. Germline values: CDR1 LNHDA, CDR2 SQIVND (reference sequence). The sample belongs to a study of blood T cell repertoires in COVID-19. Background on the study: COVID-19 samples, acute and convalescent, were from the United States, Italy and Spain. The cDNA or gDNA used as material had been derived from T cells, B-cell-depleted T cells, or PBMCs.

The chain joins TRBV19 to TRBJ1-5; 8 nucleotides agree with TRBD1. Sequenced input: peripheral blood. The TCR was taken from a man aged 65 to 85 who had recovered from COVID-19. The CDR3 nucleotides are TGTGCCAGGATAATCGCGGACAGGGTCGATCAGCCCCAGCATTTT. Residues: CARIIADRVDQPQHF.